Listed below are T cell receptor beta chains from one sample, sequenced in a study of graft-versus-host responses after intestinal transplantation. TCRdb's copy holds only in-frame clones and misses some; the assay was immunoSEQ multiplex PCR. The sample has about 54,000 clones; about 89% are singletons. The sample consisted of PBMCs, taken nearly 670 days after intestinal transplant. The receptors come from a human patient who received an intestinal transplant, so some T cells may come from the graft donor. CDR3s include the opening cysteine and the closing phenylalanine or tryptophan. D genes are given only for firm matches. Size is omitted from some rows. Given values are once, few, many or a class for expanded clones.

v_gene	j_gene	abundance	d_gene	CDR3aa	CDR3nt
TRBV4-1	TRBJ1-4	-	TRBD1	CASSLSPGQSNEKLFF	TGCGCCAGCAGCCTTTCTCCGGGACAGAGTAATGAAAAACTGTTTTTT
TRBV12-5	TRBJ2-3	-	-	CASGLGGDTQYF	TGTGCTAGTGGTTTGGGGGGAGATACGCAGTATTTT
TRBV5-5	TRBJ1-2	-	-	CASSRSFTGNYGYTF	TGTGCCAGCAGCAGAAGTTTTACAGGGAACTATGGCTACACCTTC
TRBV6-5	TRBJ1-6	once	-	CASSDVIDSPLHF	TGTGCCAGCAGTGATGTCATCGACTCACCCCTCCACTTT
TRBV2	TRBJ1-3	-	-	CASSDRPYSGNTIYF	TGTGCCAGCAGTGACAGGCCATACTCTGGAAACACCATATATTTT
TRBV4-1	TRBJ2-7	-	TRBD1	CASSPLGQGAYEQYF	TGCGCCAGCAGCCCCCTAGGACAGGGGGCCTACGAGCAGTACTTC
TRBV27	TRBJ2-7	-	TRBD2	CASSLSGTSGAYEQYF	TGTGCCAGCAGTTTATCCGGGACTAGCGGGGCCTACGAGCAGTACTTC
TRBV18	TRBJ2-7	-	TRBD1	CASSSSDRAVYEQYF	TGTGCCAGCTCATCCTCGGACAGGGCAGTTTACGAGCAGTACTTC
TRBV4-3	TRBJ1-5	-	-	CASSQVPRGPWPQHF	TGCGCCAGCAGCCAAGTTCCCAGGGGACCCTGGCCCCAGCATTTT
TRBV5-1	TRBJ1-3	-	-	CASGSGNTIYF	TGCGCCAGCGGTTCTGGAAACACCATATATTTT
TRBV9	TRBJ2-6	-	-	CASSVDIRHQNSGANVLTF	TGTGCCAGCAGCGTAGACATAAGACACCAAAATTCTGGGGCCAACGTCCTGACTTTC
TRBV12-1	TRBJ2-3	-	-	CASSFARSGAQYF	TGTGCCAGCAGCTTTGCGAGGTCGGGAGCGCAGTATTTT
TRBV27	TRBJ2-3	-	-	CASSLGTTADTQYF	TGTGCCAGCAGTTTGGGGACGACGGCAGATACGCAGTATTTT
TRBV2	TRBJ1-2	-	-	CASSETGSGLYGYTF	TGTGCCAGCAGTGAAACAGGGTCCGGCCTCTATGGCTACACCTTC
TRBV5-1	TRBJ1-1	-	TRBD1	CASSLAPGGNTEAFF	TGCGCCAGCAGCTTGGCCCCAGGGGGGAACACTGAAGCTTTCTTT
TRBV6-5	TRBJ1-1	once	-	CASRGTGEAFF	TGTGCCAGCCGGGGAACAGGGGAAGCTTTCTTT
TRBV7-8	TRBJ1-2	medium-sized	-	CASSLAAGSTYGYTF	TGTGCCAGCAGCTTAGCGGCAGGATCTACCTATGGCTACACCTTC
TRBV6-1	TRBJ2-1	-	TRBD2	CASNVLAGGHNEQFF	TGTGCCAGCAATGTCCTAGCGGGGGGACACAATGAGCAGTTCTTC
TRBV5-4	TRBJ2-7	-	-	CASRLDTSLSYEQYF	TGTGCCAGCAGATTGGACACGTCCCTTTCCTACGAGCAGTACTTC
TRBV19	TRBJ1-5	-	-	CASTPKPTAQGPQHF	TGTGCCAGTACCCCAAAACCCACAGCCCAGGGGCCCCAGCATTTT
TRBV19	TRBJ1-1	-	-	CASSRGTEAFF	TGTGCCAGTAGTAGAGGGACTGAAGCTTTCTTT
TRBV14	TRBJ1-2	-	TRBD1	CASSQERTGTGYTF	TGTGCCAGCAGCCAAGAACGGACAGGGACAGGCTACACCTTC
TRBV7-8	TRBJ1-2	-	TRBD1	CASSGQGEGYTF	TGTGCCAGCAGCGGACAGGGTGAAGGCTACACCTTC
TRBV15	TRBJ1-5	-	-	CATSRDGSNQPQHF	TGTGCCACCAGCAGAGACGGTAGCAATCAGCCCCAGCATTTT
TRBV27	TRBJ1-4	-	TRBD1	CASSRQGPGEKLFF	TGTGCCAGCAGTAGACAGGGGCCTGGTGAAAAACTGTTTTTT
TRBV12-5	TRBJ1-2	-	TRBD1	CASNQGQGGLYGYTF	TGTGCTAGTAACCAGGGCCAGGGGGGGTTATATGGCTACACCTTC
TRBV10-1	TRBJ1-3	-	-	CATREQGEDTIYF	TGCGCCACCCGGGAACAAGGCGAGGACACCATATATTTT
TRBV4-1	TRBJ1-1	-	-	CASSQVAGKNTEAFF	TGCGCCAGCAGCCAAGTGGCAGGGAAGAACACTGAAGCTTTCTTT
TRBV5-6	TRBJ1-2	medium-sized	-	CASSKGPYGYTF	TGTGCCAGCAGCAAGGGGCCCTATGGCTACACCTTC
TRBV4-1	TRBJ2-3	-	TRBD2	CASSRAPLSSGGTDTQYF	TGCGCCAGCAGCCGAGCGCCCCTATCTAGCGGGGGCACAGATACGCAGTATTTT
TRBV5-8	TRBJ1-1	-	-	CASSLVQGLVEAFF	TGTGCCAGCAGCTTGGTTCAGGGGTTGGTAGAAGCTTTCTTT
TRBV6-4	TRBJ2-3	-	-	CASSEGGSTDTQYF	TGTGCCAGCAGTGAAGGAGGATCGACAGATACGCAGTATTTT
TRBV7-9	TRBJ1-1	-	TRBD1	CASSLIRQGANTEAFF	TGTGCCAGCAGCTTAATTAGGCAGGGGGCGAACACTGAAGCTTTCTTT